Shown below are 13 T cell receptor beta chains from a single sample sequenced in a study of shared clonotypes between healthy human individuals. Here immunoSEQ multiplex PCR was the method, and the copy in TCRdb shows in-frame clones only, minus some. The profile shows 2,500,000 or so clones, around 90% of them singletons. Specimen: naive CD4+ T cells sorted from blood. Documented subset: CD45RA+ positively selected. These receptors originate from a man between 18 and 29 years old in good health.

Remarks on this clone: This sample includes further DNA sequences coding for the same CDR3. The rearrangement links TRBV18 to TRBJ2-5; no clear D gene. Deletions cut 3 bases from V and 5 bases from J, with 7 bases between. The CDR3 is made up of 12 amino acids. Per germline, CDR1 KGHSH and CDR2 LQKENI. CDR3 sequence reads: CASSPGLETQYF. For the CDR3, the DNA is TGTGCCAGCTCACCCGGTCTCGAGACCCAGTACTTC. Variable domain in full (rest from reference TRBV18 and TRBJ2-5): NAGVMQNPRHLVRRRGQEARLRCSPMKGHSHVYWYRQLPEEGLKFMVYLQKENIIDESGMPKERFSAEFPKEGPSILRIQQVVRGDSAAYFCASSPGLETQYFGPGTRLLVL.

The CDR3 region has the DNA TGTGCCAGTAGAACGACAGCGGGATCAGCCTACAATGAGCAGTTCTTC. It is translated as CASRTTAGSAYNEQFF. The gene calls are TRBV19 and TRBJ2-1, with 7 positions matching TRBD2. The V gene's germline CDR1 is LNHDA and CDR2 SQIVND (reference sequence). This CDR3 has 16 amino acids. V was clipped by 6 bases and J by 2 bases; unmatched bases: 10.

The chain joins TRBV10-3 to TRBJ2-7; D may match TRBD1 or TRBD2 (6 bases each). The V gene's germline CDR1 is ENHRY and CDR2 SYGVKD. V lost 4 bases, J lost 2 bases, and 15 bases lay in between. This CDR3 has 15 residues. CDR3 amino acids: CAISGGAGATYEQYF. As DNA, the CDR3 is TGTGCCATCAGTGGGGGGGCCGGCGCTACCTACGAGCAGTACTTC.

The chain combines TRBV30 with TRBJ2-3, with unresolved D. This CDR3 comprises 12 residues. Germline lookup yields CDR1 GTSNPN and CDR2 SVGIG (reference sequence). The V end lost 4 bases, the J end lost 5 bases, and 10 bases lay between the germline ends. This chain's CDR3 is CAWTRLEDTQYF. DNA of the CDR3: TGTGCCTGGACCCGTCTGGAAGATACGCAGTATTTT. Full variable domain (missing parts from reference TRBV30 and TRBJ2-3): SQTIHQWPATLVQPVGSPLSLECTVEGTSNPNLYWYRQAAGRGLQLLFYSVGIGQISSEVPQNLSASRPQDRQFILSSKKLLLSDSGFYLCAWTRLEDTQYFGPGTRLTVL.

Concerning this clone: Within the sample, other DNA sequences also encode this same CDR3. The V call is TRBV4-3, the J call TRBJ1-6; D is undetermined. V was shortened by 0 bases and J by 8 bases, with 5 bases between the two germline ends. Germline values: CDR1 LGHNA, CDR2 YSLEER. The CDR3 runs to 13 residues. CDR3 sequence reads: CASSQESYSPLHF. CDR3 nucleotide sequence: TGCGCCAGCAGCCAAGAGAGCTATTCACCCCTCCACTTT.

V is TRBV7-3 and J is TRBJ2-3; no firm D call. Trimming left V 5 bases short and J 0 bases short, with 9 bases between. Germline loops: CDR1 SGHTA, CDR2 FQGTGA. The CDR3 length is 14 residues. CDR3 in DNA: TGTGCCAGCAGCCTGACAAGGAGCACAGATACGCAGTATTTT. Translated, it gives CASSLTRSTDTQYF. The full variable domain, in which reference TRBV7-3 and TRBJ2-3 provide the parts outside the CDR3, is GAGVSQTPSNKVTEKGKYVELRCDPISGHTALYWYRQSLGQGPEFLIYFQGTGAADDSGLPNDRFFAVRPEGSVSTLKIQRTERGDSAVYLCASSLTRSTDTQYFGPGTRLTVL.

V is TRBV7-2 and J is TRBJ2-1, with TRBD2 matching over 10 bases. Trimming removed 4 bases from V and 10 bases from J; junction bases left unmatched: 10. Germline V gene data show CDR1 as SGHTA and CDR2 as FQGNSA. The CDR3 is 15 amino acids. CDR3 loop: CASSSTSGVLGEQFF. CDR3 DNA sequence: TGTGCCAGCAGCTCCACTAGCGGGGTCCTTGGGGAGCAGTTCTTC.

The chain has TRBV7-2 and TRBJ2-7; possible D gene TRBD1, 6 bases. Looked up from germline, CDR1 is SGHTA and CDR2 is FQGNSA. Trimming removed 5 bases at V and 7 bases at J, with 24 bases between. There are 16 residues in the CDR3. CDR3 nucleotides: TGTGCCAGCAGCCCAGACAGTAAAGAGGGGACAAGGGAGCAGTACTTC. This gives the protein CASSPDSKEGTREQYF.

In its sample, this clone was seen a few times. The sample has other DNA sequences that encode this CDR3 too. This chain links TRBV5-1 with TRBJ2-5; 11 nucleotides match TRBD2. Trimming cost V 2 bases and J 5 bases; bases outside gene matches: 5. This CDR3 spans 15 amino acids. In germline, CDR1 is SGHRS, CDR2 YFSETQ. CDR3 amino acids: CASSFSGGAGETQYF. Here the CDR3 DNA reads TGCGCCAGCAGCTTTAGCGGGGGGGCCGGGGAGACCCAGTACTTC.

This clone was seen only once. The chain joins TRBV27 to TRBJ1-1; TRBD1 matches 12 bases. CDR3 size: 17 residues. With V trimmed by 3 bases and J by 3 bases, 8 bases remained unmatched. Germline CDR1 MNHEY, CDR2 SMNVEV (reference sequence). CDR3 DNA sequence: TGTGCCAGCAGTTTTGGGACAGGGGGCCCCAAATACACTGAAGCTTTCTTT. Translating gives CASSFGTGGPKYTEAFF.

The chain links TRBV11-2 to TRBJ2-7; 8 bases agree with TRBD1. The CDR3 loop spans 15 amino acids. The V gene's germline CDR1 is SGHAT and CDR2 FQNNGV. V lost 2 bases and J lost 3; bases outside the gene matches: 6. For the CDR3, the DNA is TGTGCCAGCAGCTTATTCCGGACAGGGAGCTACGAGCAGTACTTC. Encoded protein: CASSLFRTGSYEQYF.

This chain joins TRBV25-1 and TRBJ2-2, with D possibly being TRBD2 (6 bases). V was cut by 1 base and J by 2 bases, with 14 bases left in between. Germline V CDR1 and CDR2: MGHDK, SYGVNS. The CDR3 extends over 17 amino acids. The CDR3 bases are TGTGCCAGCAGTGAATGGAGGGGTGGGGATAACACCGGGGAGCTGTTTTTT. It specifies CASSEWRGGDNTGELFF. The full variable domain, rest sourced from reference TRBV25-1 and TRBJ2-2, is EADIYQTPRYLVIGTGKKITLECSQTMGHDKMYWYQQDPGMELHLIHYSYGVNSTEKGDLSSESTVSRIRTEHFPLTLESARPSHTSQYLCASSEWRGGDNTGELFFGEGSRLTVL.

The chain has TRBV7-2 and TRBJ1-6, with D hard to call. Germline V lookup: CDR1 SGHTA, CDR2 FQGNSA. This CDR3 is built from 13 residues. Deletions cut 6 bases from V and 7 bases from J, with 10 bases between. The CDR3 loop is CASRPRGNSPLHF. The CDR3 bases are TGTGCCAGCAGACCTCGAGGGAATTCACCCCTCCACTTT.